Each of the 28 T cell receptor beta chains below was sequenced from the same sample in a study of blood T cell repertoires in COVID-19. Assay: immunoSEQ multiplex PCR; the TCRdb copy retains only in-frame clones and omits some. The table has some 220,000 clones, 85% to 90% seen once. The specimen was PBMCs or T cells enriched from blood (not recorded which). These receptors all stem from a woman aged 18-29 years in a cohort exposed to, infected with or recovered from COVID-19 (not recorded which).

The chain combines TRBV11-2 with TRBJ2-1; TRBD1 is a possible D gene (6 bases). V lost 7 bases and J lost 6, with 19 bases in between. Germline CDR1 and CDR2: SGHAT and FQNNGV. The CDR3 consists of 15 residues. The CDR3 nucleotides read TGTGCCAGCACCCCGCTGGGGGCGATGGGCAATGAGCAGTTCTTC. Residues: CASTPLGAMGNEQFF.

The V call is TRBV30, the J call TRBJ2-1; 10 nucleotides match TRBD2. Germline V gives CDR1 GTSNPN, CDR2 SVGIG (reference sequence). Trimming removed 7 bases from V and 7 bases from J; junction bases left unmatched: 7. The CDR3 extends over 13 amino acids. In nucleotides, the CDR3 is TGTGCCTCCTCGTTAGCGGGAGGTAATGAGCAGTTCTTC. The encoded protein is CASSLAGGNEQFF.

The chain recombines TRBV7-3 with TRBJ2-3; 8 positions agree with TRBD2. This CDR3 is built from 15 residues. CDR1 is SGHTA, CDR2 FQGTGA, per germline. With V trimmed by 5 bases and J by 2 bases, 6 bases remained unmatched. The CDR3 reads CASSLSGSLTDTQYF. In DNA, the CDR3 is TGTGCCAGCAGCCTCAGCGGGAGTCTCACAGATACGCAGTATTTT.

The chain employs TRBV30 and TRBJ1-2; D remains ambiguous. Germline assignment: CDR1 GTSNPN and CDR2 SVGIG (reference sequence). This CDR3 is 11 amino acids long. Trimming stripped 1 base from V and 8 bases from J, with 8 bases between. The CDR3 DNA sequence: TGTGCCTGGAGTGATGGCGGCGGCTACACCTTC. Residues: CAWSDGGGYTF.

The chain links TRBV19 to TRBJ2-3, with TRBD1 identical over 8 bases. V lost 4 bases, J lost 1 base, and 10 bases stayed unmatched. From germline, CDR1 is LNHDA and CDR2 SQIVND (reference sequence). The CDR3 contains 17 residues. The CDR3 sequence: CASSRGVQGAGTDTQYF. The CDR3 bases are TGTGCCAGTAGTAGAGGGGTTCAGGGGGCTGGCACAGATACGCAGTATTTT.

J is TRBJ2-1 and V is TRBV20-1, with 12 bases matching TRBD2. The CDR3 consists of 15 residues. Germline V gene data show CDR1 as DFQATT and CDR2 as SNEGSKA (reference sequence). Trimming took 3 bases from V and 8 from J; bases not matched to a gene: 8. Here the CDR3 reads CSASRASGGDYEQFF. The CDR3, as DNA: TGCAGTGCTAGTAGAGCTAGCGGGGGGGATTATGAGCAGTTCTTC.

This sequence joins TRBV27 and TRBJ1-4; no reliable D call. Germline CDR1 MNHEY, CDR2 SMNVEV (reference sequence). The CDR3 runs to 14 residues. V lost 3 bases and J 4 bases, leaving 9 bases between the germline ends. Here the CDR3 DNA reads TGTGCCAGCAGTTTGAGTAGAAGTAATGAAAAACTGTTTTTT. It specifies CASSLSRSNEKLFF.

The V and J genes are TRBV15 and TRBJ1-4, with 8 bases that match TRBD1. This CDR3 has 17 residues. V trimming: 3 bases; J trimming: 0 bases; junction bases outside the gene matches: 6. Germline assignment: CDR1 LNHNV and CDR2 YYDKDF (reference sequence). The CDR3 region has the DNA TGTGCCACCAGCAGGTACAGGGGGGGAGCAACTAATGAAAAACTGTTTTTT. Amino acids: CATSRYRGGATNEKLFF.

The V and J genes are TRBV11-2 and TRBJ2-3, with 12 bases aligning to TRBD2. Germline CDR1 reads SGHAT; CDR2 reads FQNNGV. CDR3 length: 19 amino acids. J was trimmed by 1 base and V by 2 bases; bases with no gene match: 10. CDR3 bases: TGTGCCAGCAGCTTACGCGTTCGTGGACTAGCGGGACGCACAGATACGCAGTATTTT. This codes for CASSLRVRGLAGRTDTQYF.

The CDR3 sequence is CASREGGIGNTIYF. For the CDR3, the DNA is TGTGCCAGCAGAGAAGGGGGAATCGGAAACACCATATATTTT. The V call is TRBV28, the J call TRBJ1-3; D might be TRBD1 (6 bases). Germline V gene data show CDR1 as MDHEN and CDR2 as SYDVKM. The CDR3 sequence is 14 residues long. Trimming cost V 6 bases and J 4 bases, with 13 bases left between them.

The chain joins TRBV19 to TRBJ2-2; 8 nucleotides align to TRBD2. The CDR3 has 18 amino acids. Trimming took 4 bases from V and 2 from J; bases not matched to a gene: 12. CDR1 and CDR2 from the germline V gene are LNHDA and SQIVND (reference sequence). The CDR3 reads CASSRYAVAGPNTGELFF. CDR3 coding DNA: TGTGCCAGTAGTAGGTATGCGGTAGCGGGGCCTAACACCGGGGAGCTGTTTTTT.

This clone was recorded once. The chain has TRBV18 and TRBJ2-5, with 10 bases matching TRBD2. Germline V CDR1 and CDR2: KGHSH, LQKENI. With V trimmed by 3 bases and J by 2 bases, 3 bases remained unmatched. This CDR3 has 15 amino acids. CDR3 nucleotide sequence: TGTGCCAGCTCACCCGGGACTAGCGAACAAGAGACCCAGTACTTC. It yields the protein CASSPGTSEQETQYF.

The chain couples TRBV29-1 to TRBJ1-2; possibly TRBD1 for D (6 bases). V was clipped by 6 bases and J by 4 bases, with 12 bases between them. The V gene's germline CDR1 is SQVTM and CDR2 ANQGSEA. The CDR3 runs 12 residues. The CDR3 DNA sequence: TGCAGCGTAAACAGGGAAGGCTATGGCTACACCTTC. Translating it yields CSVNREGYGYTF.

This clone appeared once. The gene calls are TRBV7-9 and TRBJ1-5; 7 bases match TRBD1. With V trimmed by 5 bases and J by 5 bases, 6 bases remained unmatched. Per the germline V gene, CDR1 is SEHNR and CDR2 is FQNEAQ (reference sequence). The CDR3 has 14 amino acids. The CDR3, as DNA: TGTGCCAGCAGCCGATCCCAGGGGGATCAGCCCCAGCATTTT. Amino acids: CASSRSQGDQPQHF. Supplemented by reference TRBV7-9 and TRBJ1-5, the full variable domain reads DTGVSQNPRHKITKRGQNVTFRCDPISEHNRLYWYRQTLGQGPEFLTYFQNEAQLEKSRLLSDRFSAERPKGSFSTLEIQRTEQGDSAMYLCASSRSQGDQPQHFGDGTRLSIL.

The chain uses TRBV7-3 and TRBJ2-1; 12 nucleotides line up with TRBD1. The length of the CDR3 is 17 residues. The V and J ends lost 6 bases and 8 bases, in that order; junction bases with no gene match: 14. Germline V gives CDR1 SGHTA, CDR2 FQGTGA. CDR3 protein: CASSQNRGTGGIDEQFF. In nucleotides, the CDR3 is TGTGCCAGCAGTCAAAACCGAGGGACAGGGGGCATCGATGAGCAGTTCTTC.

The V gene is TRBV3-1 (or the pseudogene TRBV3-2), the J gene TRBJ2-5, with D possibly matching TRBD2 (5 bases). Germline V CDR1 and CDR2: LGHDT, YNNKEL (reference sequence). V was trimmed by 4 bases and J by 3 bases, leaving 9 bases between them. The CDR3 is 13 residues long. Here the CDR3 DNA reads TGTGCCAGCAGCCCGGACTTGGAAGAGACCCAGTACTTC. Its protein product is CASSPDLEETQYF.

This chain joins TRBV29-1 and TRBJ2-7, with 7 bases that match TRBD2. V lost 3 bases to trimming and J lost 7 bases; unmatched junction nucleotides: 9. The germline CDR1 and CDR2 sequences are SQVTM and ANQGSEA. The CDR3 spans 13 residues. The DNA for the CDR3 is TGCAGCGTTGAGGGTGGGAGGGCGCGTGAGCAGTACTTC. The encoded protein is CSVEGGRAREQYF.

This clone was seen only once. V is TRBV19 and J is TRBJ1-5; the D gene is possibly TRBD1 (5 bases). The germline V and J ends were trimmed by 2 bases and 4 bases, with 12 bases remaining between them. The germline V gene has CDR1 LNHDA and CDR2 SQIVND (reference sequence). The CDR3 runs 15 residues. The CDR3 sequence is CASSITSWTNQPQHF. The CDR3 DNA reads as TGTGCCAGTAGTATAACCTCCTGGACAAATCAGCCCCAGCATTTT. The full variable domain, with the rest looked up from reference TRBV19 and TRBJ1-5, is DGGITQSPKYLFRKEGQNVTLSCEQNLNHDAMYWYRQDPGQGLRLIYYSQIVNDFQKGDIAEGYSVSREKKESFPLTVTSAQKNPTAFYLCASSITSWTNQPQHFGDGTRLSIL.

The rearrangement uses TRBV24-1 and TRBJ2-7; TRBD1 agrees at 10 bases. With V trimmed by 3 bases and J by 3 bases, 4 bases remained unmatched. Germline V gene data show CDR1 as KGHDR and CDR2 as SFDVKD. The CDR3 is made up of 15 amino acids. CDR3 DNA: TGTGCCACCAGTGATCCTGGGACAGGGGACTACGAGCAGTACTTC. This translates into CATSDPGTGDYEQYF.

The genes are TRBV6-5 and TRBJ2-7; weak D call: TRBD1 (6 bases). This CDR3 has 12 residues. Germline V gene sequence: CDR1 MNHEY, CDR2 SVGAGI. V was trimmed by 10 bases and J by 2 bases, leaving 12 bases between them. This chain's CDR3 is CATRQVPYEQYF. CDR3 nucleotides: TGTGCCACAAGACAGGTCCCCTACGAGCAGTACTTC.

V gene TRBV5-1 combines with J gene TRBJ1-1; TRBD1 matches 7 bases. From germline, CDR1 is SGHRS and CDR2 YFSETQ. There are 18 residues in the CDR3. Unmatched junction bases numbered 15, after V lost 0 bases and J lost 4 bases. In DNA, the CDR3 is TGCGCCAGCAGCTTGGGTAAGGTATTAGACAGGGAACGCACTGAAGCTTTCTTT. It yields the protein CASSLGKVLDRERTEAFF.

The chain employs TRBV2 and TRBJ1-2; no clear D gene. The CDR3 extends over 13 amino acids. Germline assignment: CDR1 SNHLY and CDR2 FYNNEI. V was pared by 3 bases and J by 6 bases, with 11 bases between. CDR3 bases: TGTGCCAGCAGTGACGTAGTCCCGGATGGCTACACCTTC. Encoded protein: CASSDVVPDGYTF. Using reference TRBV2 and TRBJ1-2 for the parts outside the CDR3, the full variable domain is EPEVTQTPSHQVTQMGQEVILRCVPISNHLYFYWYRQILGQKVEFLVSFYNNEISEKSEIFDDQFSVERPDGSNFTLKIRSTKLEDSAMYFCASSDVVPDGYTFGSGTRLTVV.

This chain links TRBV28 with TRBJ1-1; 7 bases are shared with TRBD1. Germline V lookup: CDR1 MDHEN, CDR2 SYDVKM. There are 14 residues in the CDR3. V lost 3 bases to trimming and J lost 1 base; unmatched junction nucleotides: 2. The DNA for the CDR3 is TGTGCCAGCAGTTTTAGGGGGCCGAACACTGAAGCTTTCTTT. Residues: CASSFRGPNTEAFF.

The rearrangement uses TRBV6-1 and TRBJ1-2; 7 bases are a match to TRBD1. V was pared by 4 bases and J by 0 bases, with 11 bases of the junction left unmatched. The CDR3 runs 17 residues. Germline V gene sequence: CDR1 MNHNS, CDR2 SASEGT. This chain's CDR3 is CASSGGGNQGANYGYTF. CDR3 bases: TGTGCCAGCAGTGGTGGGGGAAACCAGGGGGCTAACTATGGCTACACCTTC.

J is TRBJ1-1 and V is TRBV11-2; D unclear. V lost 1 base and J lost 10, with 13 bases in between. Germline V gives CDR1 SGHAT, CDR2 FQNNGV. The length of the CDR3 is 13 residues. For the CDR3, the DNA is TGTGCCAGCAGCTTAGGAGAGTTTTCGGGAGCTTTCTTT. It is translated as CASSLGEFSGAFF.

The chain joins TRBV7-2 to TRBJ2-1; 11 nucleotides align to TRBD2. V lost 5 bases and J lost 13; bases outside the gene matches: 16. Germline V lookup: CDR1 SGHTA, CDR2 FQGNSA. The CDR3 is made up of 16 amino acids. In DNA, the CDR3 is TGTGCCAGCAGCCCGAATGGGATCGGACTAGCGGGCCTTCAGTTCTTC. Protein: CASSPNGIGLAGLQFF.

The chain recombines TRBV11-2 with TRBJ1-5; 7 nucleotides agree with TRBD1. V shed 4 bases and J 0 bases; nucleotides not matched to a gene: 12. Germline CDR1 and CDR2: SGHAT and FQNNGV. This CDR3 has 18 amino acids. The CDR3: CASSSGTASRYSNQPQHF. The CDR3 DNA follows: TGTGCCAGCAGCTCCGGGACAGCCAGTCGGTATAGCAATCAGCCCCAGCATTTT.

The rearrangement uses TRBV29-1 and TRBJ2-1, with D possibly TRBD2 on 7 matching bases. Germline-derived CDR1 and CDR2 are SQVTM and ANQGSEA. The CDR3 has 14 amino acids. V dropped 4 bases and J dropped 3 bases, with 13 bases sitting between them. The CDR3 sequence is CSVVGGLLYNEQFF. For the CDR3, the DNA is TGCAGCGTTGTCGGGGGGCTCCTCTACAATGAGCAGTTCTTC.